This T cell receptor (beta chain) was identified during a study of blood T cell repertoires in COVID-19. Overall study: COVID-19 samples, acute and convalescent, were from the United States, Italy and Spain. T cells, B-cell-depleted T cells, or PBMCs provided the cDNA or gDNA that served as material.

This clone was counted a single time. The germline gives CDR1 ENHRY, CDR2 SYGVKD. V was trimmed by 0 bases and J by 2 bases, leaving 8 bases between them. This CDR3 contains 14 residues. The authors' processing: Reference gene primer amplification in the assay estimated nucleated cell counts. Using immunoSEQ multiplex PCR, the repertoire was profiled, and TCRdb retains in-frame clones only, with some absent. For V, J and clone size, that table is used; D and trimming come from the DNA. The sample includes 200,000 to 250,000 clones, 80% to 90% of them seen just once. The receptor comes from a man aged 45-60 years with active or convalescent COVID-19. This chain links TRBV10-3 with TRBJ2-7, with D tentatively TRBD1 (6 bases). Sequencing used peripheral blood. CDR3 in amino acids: CAISESGATYEQYF. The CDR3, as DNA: TGTGCCATCAGTGAGTCGGGGGCTACCTACGAGCAGTACTTC.